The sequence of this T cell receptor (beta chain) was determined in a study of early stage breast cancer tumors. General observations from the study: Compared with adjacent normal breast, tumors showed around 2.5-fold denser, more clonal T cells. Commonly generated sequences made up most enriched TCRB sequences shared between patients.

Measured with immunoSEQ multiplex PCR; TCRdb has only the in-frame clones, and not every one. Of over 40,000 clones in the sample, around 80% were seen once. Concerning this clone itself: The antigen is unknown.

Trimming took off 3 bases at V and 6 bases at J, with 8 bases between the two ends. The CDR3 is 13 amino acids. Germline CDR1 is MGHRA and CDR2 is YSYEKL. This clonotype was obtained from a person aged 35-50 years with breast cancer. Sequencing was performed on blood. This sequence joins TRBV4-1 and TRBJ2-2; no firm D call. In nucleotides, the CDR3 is TGCGCCAGCAGCCATCCCCCCCCCGGGGAGCTGTTTTTT. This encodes CASSHPPPGELFF.